This T cell receptor (beta chain) was identified in a study of glioma-infiltrating T cells after dendritic cell vaccination. Study-level information: At biweekly intervals, patients got three intradermal dendritic cell vaccine injections.

V lost 8 bases, J lost 7 bases, and 18 bases lay in between. The CDR3 sequence is 13 residues long. CDR1 and CDR2 from the germline V gene are SNHLY and FYNNEI. Findings and limits, study-wide: Higher TCR clonality did not directly relate to longer survival.

Assay: immunoSEQ multiplex PCR; the TCRdb copy retains only in-frame clones and omits some. Here the sample spans tens of thousands of clones, 90% being singletons. Comment on this clone: The antigen is unknown.

The starting material was blood, obtained before dendritic cell vaccination. The chain recombines TRBV2 with TRBJ2-7; maybe TRBD2 (5 bases). The receptor was derived from a human donor with glioblastoma. The CDR3 reads CASGPFETGEQYF. DNA for the CDR3: TGTGCCAGCGGACCTTTCGAGACGGGGGAGCAGTACTTC.